This T cell receptor beta chain was identified in a study of cytomegalovirus exposure and HLA in healthy donors. In the PCR, 60 Vbeta and 13 Jbeta primers were used. Data came from immunoSEQ multiplex PCR; TCRdb stores just in-frame clones and leaves some out. The top ten hold more than 4% of the sample, which has 170,000 or so clones, 84% seen once. Germline-derived CDR1 and CDR2 are KGHSH and LQKENI. The CDR3 consists of 13 residues. Trimming left V 3 bases short and J 5 bases short, with 10 bases between. The gene calls are TRBV18 and TRBJ1-1, with D perhaps TRBD1 (6 bases). Sequenced input: PBMCs. This receptor was identified in a girl aged 10-17 years in good health and CMV-seropositive. The CDR3 reads CASSPTGITEAFF. Written as DNA, the CDR3 is TGTGCCAGCTCACCTACAGGGATTACTGAAGCTTTCTTT.